The T cell receptor (beta chain) under discussion was sequenced for a study of blood T cell repertoires in COVID-19. Study in general: Both acute and convalescent COVID-19 samples were obtained from the United States, Italy and Spain. T cells, B-cell-depleted T cells, or PBMCs provided the cDNA or gDNA that served as material.

V was clipped by 4 bases and J by 0 bases; unmatched bases: 4. The CDR3 consists of 16 residues. CDR1 and CDR2 (germline): LGHNA, YSLEER. Authors' analysis steps: Estimated nucleated cell counts came from reference gene primer amplification. TCRdb's table, derived via immunoSEQ multiplex PCR, lists solely in-frame clones and lacks some. Clonal size and the V and J genes are those of that table, whereas D and trimming came from the DNA. The sample includes nearly 300,000 clones, approximately 90% of them seen just once. The receptor was isolated from a woman aged 25 to 39 who had recovered from COVID-19. This sequence joins TRBV4-3 and TRBJ1-4, with 8 bases lining up with TRBD1. The material sequenced was peripheral blood. The CDR3 coding sequence is TGCGCCAGCAGCCTCGGCAGGGGGCCAACTAATGAAAAACTGTTTTTT. Encoded protein: CASSLGRGPTNEKLFF.